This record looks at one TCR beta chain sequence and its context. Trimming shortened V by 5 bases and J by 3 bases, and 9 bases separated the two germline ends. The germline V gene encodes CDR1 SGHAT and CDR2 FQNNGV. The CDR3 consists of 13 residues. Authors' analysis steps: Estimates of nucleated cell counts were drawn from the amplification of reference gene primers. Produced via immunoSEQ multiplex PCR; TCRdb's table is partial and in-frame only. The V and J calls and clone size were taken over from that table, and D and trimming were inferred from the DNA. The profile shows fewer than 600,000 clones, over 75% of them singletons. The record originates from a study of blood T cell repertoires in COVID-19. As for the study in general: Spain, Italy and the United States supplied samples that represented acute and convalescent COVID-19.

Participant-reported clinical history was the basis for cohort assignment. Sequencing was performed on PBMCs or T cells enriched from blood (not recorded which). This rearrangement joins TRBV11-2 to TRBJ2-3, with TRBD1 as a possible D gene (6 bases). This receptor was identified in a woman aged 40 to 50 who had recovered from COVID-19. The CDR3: CASSADRTDTQYF. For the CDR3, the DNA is TGTGCCAGCAGCGCGGACAGAACAGATACGCAGTATTTT.